The entry that follows covers one TCR beta chain sequence. The sample is drawn from a study of T cell changes during pregnancy in multiple sclerosis. Sequenced by immunoSEQ multiplex PCR; TCRdb stores in-frame clones only, minus some. The sample has about 40,000 clones; 80% to 90% are singletons. The receptor comes from a female donor with multiple sclerosis, enrolled in a pregnancy study. The material was CD4+ T cells from peripheral blood mononuclear cells, obtained after pregnancy.

The CDR3 reads CASSYSFQNSNQPQHF. In DNA, the CDR3 is TGTGCCAGCAGTTACTCGTTTCAGAATAGCAATCAGCCCCAGCATTTT. The chain recombines TRBV6-5 with TRBJ1-5; D is ambiguous. Germline V gives CDR1 MNHEY, CDR2 SVGAGI. Trimming removed 0 bases at V and 0 bases at J, with 9 bases between. This CDR3 spans 16 amino acids.